A single sample is the source of the 10 T cell receptor beta chains below, sequenced in a study of shared clonotypes between healthy human individuals. Clones were sequenced by immunoSEQ multiplex PCR, and TCRdb holds only the in-frame ones, with some missing. The sample holds 1 million to 1.3 million clones; approximately 78% are singletons and the top ten take 0.5% to 0.65%. The sequenced sample was memory CD4+ T cells from PBMCs. The sample's subset: CD45RA-negative fraction. The receptors stem from a man younger than 30 in good health. Some clones in this sample may be carry-over from other donors' samples.

The chain combines TRBV11-2 with TRBJ1-3; D might be TRBD1 (5 bases). The CDR3 loop spans 16 amino acids. Per germline, CDR1 SGHAT and CDR2 FQNNGV. Trimming took off 1 base at V and 2 bases at J, with 12 bases between the two ends. CDR3 protein: CASSLGLAGAGNTIYF. CDR3 DNA sequence: TGTGCCAGCAGCTTAGGACTGGCGGGGGCTGGAAACACCATATATTTT.

This chain connects TRBV9 to TRBJ2-7; possibly TRBD2 for D (5 bases). V lost 4 bases and J 6 bases, leaving 23 bases between the germline ends. CDR3 size: 16 residues. Germline V gene data show CDR1 as SGDLS and CDR2 as YYNGEE. CDR3 amino acids: CASSPPNGGPSGEQYF. The CDR3 coding sequence is TGTGCCAGCAGCCCACCCAACGGCGGGCCATCGGGCGAGCAGTACTTC.

Comment on this clone: Since a far larger clone is one base different, this is likely a read error. The rearrangement joins TRBV25-1 to TRBJ1-1; TRBD1 agrees at 8 bases. This CDR3 is built from 15 residues. V was clipped by 6 bases and J by 6 bases; unmatched bases: 12. Germline-derived CDR1 and CDR2 are MGHDK and SYGVNS. For the CDR3, the DNA is TGTGCCAGCAGATCGACCAGGGGGCCTGCGGCTGAAGCTTTCTTT. It yields the protein CASRSTRGPAAEAFF.

The chain uses TRBV6-6 and TRBJ2-7; no firm D call. The V gene lost 5 bases and the J gene lost 4 bases, with 12 bases spanning the gap. This CDR3 has 13 amino acids. Looked up from germline, CDR1 is MNHNY and CDR2 is SVGAGI (reference sequence). CDR3 DNA sequence: TGTGCCAGCAGTAAGCCGGGTGTGTACGAGCAGTACTTC. Amino acid sequence: CASSKPGVYEQYF.

This chain connects TRBV11-2 to TRBJ2-2; 11 nucleotides align to TRBD2. This CDR3 has 17 residues. CDR1 is SGHAT, CDR2 FQNNGV, per germline. J lost 8 bases, V lost 4 bases, and 12 bases had no gene match. The CDR3 loop reads CASSYRRGSGRDGELFF. The CDR3, as DNA: TGTGCCAGCAGCTACCGCCGCGGTAGCGGGAGGGATGGGGAGCTGTTTTTT.

In this sample, this clone turned up a few times. This chain joins TRBV5-4 and TRBJ1-1; 7 bases are a match to TRBD1. CDR3 length: 13 residues. V lost 4 bases and J lost 9; bases outside the gene matches: 9. Germline V lookup: CDR1 SGHNT, CDR2 YYREEE (reference sequence). The CDR3 DNA reads as TGTGCCAGCAGCACCAGACAGGGCATGAAAGCTTTCTTT. It translates to CASSTRQGMKAFF.

The chain uses TRBV7-9 and TRBJ2-2; D is unclear. In germline, CDR1 is SEHNR, CDR2 FQNEAQ (reference sequence). Trimming cost V 4 bases and J 9 bases, with 12 bases left between them. This CDR3 has 13 amino acids. The CDR3 is CASSSTIDRELFF. Written as DNA, the CDR3 is TGTGCCAGCAGCTCGACAATTGACAGGGAGCTGTTTTTT.

This rearrangement joins TRBV6-5 to TRBJ1-1, with D unresolved. The CDR3 runs 14 residues. The germline V and J ends were trimmed by 7 bases and 0 bases, with 12 bases remaining between them. CDR1 and CDR2 from the germline V gene are MNHEY and SVGAGI. In nucleotides, the CDR3 is TGTGCCAGCAAAGGACGGCCCATGAACACTGAAGCTTTCTTT. This sequence encodes CASKGRPMNTEAFF.

Points on this clone: The same CDR3 can be traced to other DNA sequences in this sample. The rearrangement joins TRBV28 to TRBJ2-7; a possible D gene is TRBD2 (5 bases). The CDR3 is 13 residues long. The germline V gene encodes CDR1 MDHEN and CDR2 SYDVKM. Trimming removed 5 bases at V and 3 bases at J, with 11 bases between. This CDR3 is CASSLEGFYEQYF. CDR3 nucleotide sequence: TGTGCCAGCAGTCTAGAGGGCTTCTACGAGCAGTACTTC.

This clone was seen at least ten times. The chain joins TRBV6-5 to TRBJ1-1; no clear D gene. The CDR3 runs to 13 residues. Germline-derived CDR1 and CDR2 are MNHEY and SVGAGI. CDR3 sequence reads: CTSGPRSYTEAFF. Here the CDR3 DNA reads TGTACTTCAGGCCCGCGAAGCTACACTGAAGCTTTCTTT.